Listed below are T cell receptor beta chains from one sample, sequenced in a study of blood T cell repertoires in COVID-19. Measured with immunoSEQ multiplex PCR; TCRdb has only the in-frame clones, and not every one. The sample yields 150,000 to 200,000 clones, approximately 90% seen once. The sample comprised peripheral blood. These receptors came from a man in his sixties or seventies with active or convalescent COVID-19. CDR3s include the opening cysteine and the closing phenylalanine or tryptophan. Each record gives: V gene, CDR3 length, J gene, clone size, D gene, CDR3 protein, CDR3 DNA. The D gene is left open where the match is weak. Size tells how often a clone was seen (once, few, many) or the class of an expanded clone, and some rows leave it out.

>TRBV11-2|12|TRBJ2-5|once|-
CASSLPSETQYF
TGTGCCAGCAGCTTACCGTCGGAGACCCAGTACTTC
>TRBV28|14|TRBJ2-1|-|TRBD2
CASSLLAGGARLFF
TGTGCCAGCAGTTTATTAGCGGGAGGTGCCAGGTTGTTCTTC
>TRBV10-2|13|TRBJ2-5|-|TRBD2
CASTGLAGETQYF
TGCGCCAGCACCGGACTAGCCGGGGAGACCCAGTACTTC
>TRBV7-9|15|TRBJ2-7|once|-
CASSPEIQGSYEQYF
TGTGCCAGCAGCCCCGAAATACAGGGCTCCTACGAGCAGTACTTC
>TRBV3-1/TRBV3-2|17|TRBJ2-1|-|TRBD2
CASSQDGTRLGLGEQFF
TGTGCCAGCAGCCAAGACGGGACTAGACTGGGTTTGGGAGAGCAGTTCTTC
>TRBV7-2|13|TRBJ2-5|-|TRBD1
CASSLTGVETQYF
TGTGCCAGCAGCTTGACAGGGGTGGAGACCCAGTACTTC
>TRBV6-2/TRBV6-3|11|TRBJ2-7|-|-
CASSPRFEQYF
TGTGCCAGCAGTCCCCGGTTCGAGCAGTACTTC
>TRBV10-3|14|TRBJ1-6|-|-
CAISQGVYNSPLHF
TGTGCCATCAGTCAAGGGGTGTATAATTCACCCCTCCACTTT
>TRBV5-1|15|TRBJ2-3|-|-
CASSLLADYTDTQYF
TGCGCCAGCAGCTTGTTAGCGGACTACACAGATACGCAGTATTTT
>TRBV19|15|TRBJ2-7|-|TRBD2
CASSTGLAANDEQYF
TGTGCCAGTAGTACCGGACTAGCGGCCAACGACGAGCAGTACTTC
>TRBV18|16|TRBJ2-5|-|TRBD1
CASSRVQGGYQETQYF
TGTGCCAGCTCACGTGTGCAAGGGGGCTACCAAGAGACCCAGTACTTC
>TRBV27|12|TRBJ2-3|-|-
CASSLSGDTQYF
TGTGCCAGCAGTCTCAGCGGGGATACGCAGTATTTT
>TRBV18|16|TRBJ2-3|-|TRBD2
CASSPLAGGPTDTQYF
TGTGCCAGCTCACCACTAGCGGGAGGGCCGACAGATACGCAGTATTTT
>TRBV28|14|TRBJ2-1|-|TRBD1
CASRGQVSYNEQFF
TGTGCCAGCAGGGGACAGGTCTCCTACAATGAGCAGTTCTTC
>TRBV11-2|16|TRBJ1-1|-|TRBD1
CASGRGQGLMNTEAFF
TGTGCCAGCGGCCGGGGACAGGGGCTTATGAACACTGAAGCTTTCTTT
>TRBV3-1/TRBV3-2|13|TRBJ2-7|-|-
CASSPVQGYEQYF
TGTGCCAGCAGCCCCGTACAGGGCTACGAGCAGTACTTC
>TRBV19|17|TRBJ1-3|-|TRBD1
CASSAPGQGISGNTIYF
TGTGCCAGTAGCGCGCCGGGACAGGGTATCTCTGGAAACACCATATATTTT
>TRBV5-1|14|TRBJ2-3|-|-
CASSTAGGEDTQYF
TGCGCCAGCAGCACAGCCGGAGGGGAAGATACGCAGTATTTT
>TRBV28|15|TRBJ1-6|once|-
CASSFRGSYNSPLHF
TGTGCCAGCAGTTTTAGAGGCTCCTATAATTCACCCCTCCACTTT
>TRBV29-1|13|TRBJ2-7|-|-
CSVDRGTPYEQYF
TGCAGCGTCGACCGGGGGACCCCCTACGAGCAGTACTTC
>TRBV7-8|16|TRBJ2-3|-|TRBD2
CASRTSGGRSTDTQYF
TGTGCCAGCAGGACAAGCGGGGGACGAAGCACAGATACGCAGTATTTT
>TRBV19|18|TRBJ2-1|-|TRBD2
CASSSLRTSGSNSNEQFF
TGTGCCAGTAGTTCCCTCAGGACTAGCGGGAGTAATAGCAATGAGCAGTTCTTC
>TRBV6-5|13|TRBJ1-5|-|TRBD1
CATRTGSNQPQHF
TGTGCAACTCGGACAGGGAGCAATCAGCCCCAGCATTTT
>TRBV30|15|TRBJ1-3|-|-
CAWSTEQLSGNTIYF
TGTGCCTGGAGCACGGAGCAACTCTCTGGAAACACCATATATTTT
>TRBV5-8|16|TRBJ2-1|-|-
CASSGLTGHRGNEQFF
TGTGCCAGCAGCGGGCTGACAGGCCACCGTGGGAATGAGCAGTTCTTC
>TRBV21-1|20|TRBJ2-1|-|-
CASSKDLGGSPRVAYNEQFF
TGTGCCAGCAGCAAAGACCTAGGGGGCTCGCCAAGGGTGGCCTACAATGAGCAGTTCTTC
>TRBV18|15|TRBJ2-7|-|-
CASSPLLRDPHEQYF
TGTGCCAGCTCACCTTTGTTGCGGGATCCCCACGAGCAGTACTTC
>TRBV5-4|16|TRBJ1-3|-|TRBD1
CASSPRQGFSGNTIYF
TGTGCCAGCAGCCCCCGACAGGGGTTCTCTGGAAACACCATATATTTT
>TRBV10-2|20|TRBJ2-6|-|TRBD1
CASRGGGRDRGPSGANVLTF
TGCGCCAGCAGGGGAGGGGGTCGGGACAGGGGCCCCTCTGGGGCCAACGTCCTGACTTTC
>TRBV27|15|TRBJ1-5|-|TRBD1
CASRRTGTDYQPQHF
TGTGCCAGCAGAAGAACCGGGACAGACTATCAGCCCCAGCATTTT
>TRBV28|15|TRBJ2-6|-|TRBD1
CASSPDRPGANVLTF
TGTGCCAGCAGCCCGGACAGGCCTGGGGCCAACGTCCTGACTTTC
>TRBV19|17|TRBJ2-1|-|TRBD2
CASSTQGLAGEYNEQFF
TGTGCCAGTAGTACCCAGGGACTAGCGGGGGAGTACAATGAGCAGTTCTTC
>TRBV28|16|TRBJ2-5|-|-
CASSSSRMTAIETQYF
TGTGCCAGCAGTTCATCCAGGATGACGGCCATAGAGACCCAGTACTTC
>TRBV28|14|TRBJ2-7|once|-
CASTEGGGSYEQYF
TGTGCCAGCACGGAGGGGGGGGGCTCCTACGAGCAGTACTTC
>TRBV5-1|16|TRBJ2-7|-|TRBD1
CASSLVGTGIAYEQYF
TGCGCCAGCAGCCTAGTCGGGACAGGGATCGCCTACGAGCAGTACTTC
>TRBV4-3|19|TRBJ2-1|-|TRBD1
CASSQRATGGSLLDNEQFF
TGCGCCAGCAGCCAACGCGCGACAGGGGGAAGTTTATTGGACAATGAGCAGTTCTTC
>TRBV7-2|16|TRBJ1-3|-|-
CASSLGGGSGGNTIYF
TGTGCCAGCAGCTTGGGGGGGGGTTCAGGTGGAAACACCATATATTTT
>TRBV7-2|15|TRBJ1-4|-|-
CASSGNRVTNEKLFF
TGTGCCAGCAGCGGAAACAGGGTGACTAATGAAAAACTGTTTTTT
>TRBV6-6|15|TRBJ2-1|-|TRBD2
CASSLLAGSTDEQFF
TGTGCCAGCAGTCTACTAGCGGGTTCAACTGATGAGCAGTTCTTC
>TRBV5-6|14|TRBJ2-4|-|-
CASSFGGSKNIQYF
TGTGCCAGCAGCTTTGGAGGGTCCAAAAACATTCAGTACTTC
>TRBV21-1|15|TRBJ1-4|-|-
CASSKRGRSNEKLFF
TGTGCCAGCAGCAAAAGGGGCAGGAGTAATGAAAAACTGTTTTTT
>TRBV7-7|13|TRBJ2-1|-|TRBD1
CASSPGQGDEQFF
TGTGCTAGCAGCCCAGGACAGGGCGATGAGCAGTTCTTC
>TRBV2|15|TRBJ2-1|-|TRBD2
CASSDGGGIDNEQFF
TGTGCCAGCAGTGACGGCGGGGGGATTGACAATGAGCAGTTCTTC
>TRBV28|15|TRBJ1-3|-|-
CASSFGGSSGNTIYF
TGTGCCAGCAGTTTTGGGGGGTCATCGGGAAACACCATATATTTT
>TRBV10-3|15|TRBJ2-1|-|TRBD1
CAISESGQVADEQFF
TGTGCCATCAGTGAGTCGGGACAGGTCGCCGATGAGCAGTTCTTC
>TRBV19|14|TRBJ1-6|-|TRBD1
CASGTGGFHSPLHF
TGTGCCAGTGGGACAGGGGGCTTCCATTCACCCCTCCACTTT
>TRBV28|15|TRBJ2-2|-|TRBD2
CASSLQGRGTGELFF
TGTGCCAGCAGTTTACAAGGGAGGGGCACCGGGGAGCTGTTTTTT
>TRBV25-1|14|TRBJ1-1|-|-
CASSREIENTEAFF
TGTGCCAGCAGCCGGGAAATAGAGAACACTGAAGCTTTCTTT